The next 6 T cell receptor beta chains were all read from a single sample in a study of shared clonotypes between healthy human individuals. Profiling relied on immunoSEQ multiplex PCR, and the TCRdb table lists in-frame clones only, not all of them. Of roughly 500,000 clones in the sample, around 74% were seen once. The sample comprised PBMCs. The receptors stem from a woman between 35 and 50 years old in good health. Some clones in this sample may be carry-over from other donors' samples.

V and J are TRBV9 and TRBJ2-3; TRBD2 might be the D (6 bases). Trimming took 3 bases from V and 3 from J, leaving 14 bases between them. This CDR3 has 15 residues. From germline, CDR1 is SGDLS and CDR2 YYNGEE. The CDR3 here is CASSASGWGTDTQYF. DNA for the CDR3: TGTGCCAGCAGCGCCAGCGGGTGGGGGACAGATACGCAGTATTTT.

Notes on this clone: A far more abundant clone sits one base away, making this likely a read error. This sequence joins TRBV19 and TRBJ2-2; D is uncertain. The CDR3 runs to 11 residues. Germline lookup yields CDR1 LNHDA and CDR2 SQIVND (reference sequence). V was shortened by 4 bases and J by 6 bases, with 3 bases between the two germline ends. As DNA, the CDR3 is TGTGCCAGTAGTAACCCCGGGGAGCTGTTTTTT. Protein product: CASSNPGELFF.

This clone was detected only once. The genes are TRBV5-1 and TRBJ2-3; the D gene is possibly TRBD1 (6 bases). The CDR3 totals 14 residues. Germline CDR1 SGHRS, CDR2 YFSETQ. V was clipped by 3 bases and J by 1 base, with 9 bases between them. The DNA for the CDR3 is TGCGCCAGCAGCTCAGGGGACCGCACAGATACGCAGTATTTT. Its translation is CASSSGDRTDTQYF.

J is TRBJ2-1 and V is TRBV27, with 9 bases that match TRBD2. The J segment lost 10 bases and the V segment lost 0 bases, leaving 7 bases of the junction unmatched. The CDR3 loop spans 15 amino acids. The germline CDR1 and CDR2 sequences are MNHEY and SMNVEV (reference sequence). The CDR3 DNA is TGTGCCAGCAGTTTATCTAGCGGGAGCTCTCGCGAGCAGTTCTTC. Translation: CASSLSSGSSREQFF.

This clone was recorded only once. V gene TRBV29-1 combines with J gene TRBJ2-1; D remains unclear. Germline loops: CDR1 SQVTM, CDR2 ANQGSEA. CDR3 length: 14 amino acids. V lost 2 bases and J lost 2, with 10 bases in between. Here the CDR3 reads CSVELLGTYNEQFF. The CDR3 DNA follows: TGCAGCGTTGAACTTTTAGGGACCTACAATGAGCAGTTCTTC.

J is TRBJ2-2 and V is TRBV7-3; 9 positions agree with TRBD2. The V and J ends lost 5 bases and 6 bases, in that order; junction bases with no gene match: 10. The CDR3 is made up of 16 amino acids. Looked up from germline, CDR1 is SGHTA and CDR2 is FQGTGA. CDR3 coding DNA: TGTGCCAGCAGCCGCGGGACTAGCCTTAACTCCGGGGAGCTGTTTTTT. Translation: CASSRGTSLNSGELFF.